The following is a T cell receptor beta chain sequence with its context. Its antigen remains unidentified. This entry comes from a study of monozygotic twins with inflammatory bowel disease. Investigators extracted total RNA from whole blood and did not sort T cells. Nested PCRs of about 17 and 10 cycles, two in total, were run on TCRalpha and TCRbeta cDNA. TCRdb reprocessed the 5' RACE reads and stores each CDR3 protein as one record, lacking DNA. This listing includes under 350,000 distinct CDR3 sequences. The study, taken as a whole, reports: Backing was not found for a single strong signal or clonotype associated with IBD.

Germline V lookup: CDR1 MNHEY, CDR2 SVGAGI. The CDR3 runs 12 residues. This chain connects TRBV6-5 to TRBJ1-5; the D gene TCRdb calls, TRBD1, cannot be checked with no DNA. The sample taken for sequencing was blood. The sequence derives from a human donor with ulcerative colitis or Crohn's disease, or a healthy co-twin of an affected twin (not recorded which). CDR3 amino acids: CASGRGNQPQHF.